This T cell receptor beta chain is from a study of shared clonotypes between healthy human individuals. Study in general: Per-donor plates numbered three CD4 naive, three CD4 memory, two CD8 naive and one CD8 memory.

Assay: immunoSEQ multiplex PCR; the TCRdb copy retains only in-frame clones and omits some. The sample lists 200,000 to 250,000 clones; about 69% were seen once. Germline lookup yields CDR1 MDHEN and CDR2 SYDVKM. The CDR3 spans 18 residues. With 6 bases clipped from V and 0 bases from J, the junction kept 9 bases outside the gene matches. CD4+ cells were split into CD45RA+ naive and CD45RA-negative memory subsets. V is TRBV28 and J is TRBJ1-5; 12 bases fit TRBD1. The material sequenced was memory CD4+ T cells sorted from blood. Subset indicated: CD45RA-negative fraction. This receptor was obtained from a man younger than 45 in good health. CDR3 region: CASRSGTGGPISNQPQHF. The DNA for the CDR3 is TGTGCCAGCAGGTCCGGGACAGGGGGCCCGATTAGCAATCAGCCCCAGCATTTT.